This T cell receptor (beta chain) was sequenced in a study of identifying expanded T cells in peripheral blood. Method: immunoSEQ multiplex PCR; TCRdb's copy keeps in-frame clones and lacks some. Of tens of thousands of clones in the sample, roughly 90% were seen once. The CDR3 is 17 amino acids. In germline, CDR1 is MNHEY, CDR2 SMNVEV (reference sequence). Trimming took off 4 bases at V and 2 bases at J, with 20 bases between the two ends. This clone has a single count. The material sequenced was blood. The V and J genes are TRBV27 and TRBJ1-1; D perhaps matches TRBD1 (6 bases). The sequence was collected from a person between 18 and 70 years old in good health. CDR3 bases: TGTGCCAGCAGTTGGGGCAGGGGCCTCTATGCTAACACTGAAGCTTTCTTT. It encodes CASSWGRGLYANTEAFF.